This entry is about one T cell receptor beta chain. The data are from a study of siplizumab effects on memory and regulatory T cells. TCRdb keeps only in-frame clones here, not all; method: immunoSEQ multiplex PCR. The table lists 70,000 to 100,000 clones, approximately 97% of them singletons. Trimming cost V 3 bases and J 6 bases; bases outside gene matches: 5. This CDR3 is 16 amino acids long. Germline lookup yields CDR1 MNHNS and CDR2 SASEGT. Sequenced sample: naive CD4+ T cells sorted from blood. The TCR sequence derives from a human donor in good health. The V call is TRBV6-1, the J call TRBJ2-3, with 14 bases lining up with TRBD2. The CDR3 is CASSETSGGAYDTQYF. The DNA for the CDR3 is TGTGCCAGCAGTGAGACTAGCGGGGGGGCGTATGATACGCAGTATTTT.